Listed below are T cell receptor beta chains from one sample, sequenced in a study of T-cell reconstitution after alpha-beta-depleted transplantation in children. TCRdb reprocessed the PCR reads via MiXCR and lists one record per CDR3 protein. Here the sample spans 200,000 to 250,000 distinct CDR3 sequences, approximately 8.4% being singletons. The sample here was PBMCs, mostly from graft donor cells, taken 360 days after TCRalphabeta/CD19-depleted stem cell transplant. The receptor set was obtained from a male patient aged 2 to 9 who had a stem cell transplant for acute myeloid leukemia, so the T cells may come from the graft donor. Both conserved end residues are part of each CDR3. Fields, in order: J gene, clone size, D gene, V gene, CDR3 DNA, CDR3 protein. A D gene is named only where the DNA matches it firmly. Clone sizes are given selectively: once, few, many, or a class where the clone is expanded.

j_gene: TRBJ2-7
abundance: NA
d_gene: NA
v_gene: TRBV6-2/TRBV6-3
CDR3nt: TGTGCCACCCTCCGGGACATCCCCTACGAGCAGTACTTC
CDR3aa: CATLRDIPYEQYF

j_gene: TRBJ2-2
abundance: NA
d_gene: NA
v_gene: TRBV12-3/TRBV12-4
CDR3nt: TGTGCCAGCAGTACCCTCAGGGGCGGCACCGGGGAGCTGTTTTTT
CDR3aa: CASSTLRGGTGELFF

j_gene: TRBJ2-1
abundance: many
d_gene: NA
v_gene: TRBV20-1
CDR3nt: TGCAGTGCTAGATCAGGTCGAGAAGAGCAGTTCTTC
CDR3aa: CSARSGREEQFF

j_gene: TRBJ2-1
abundance: many
d_gene: TRBD2
v_gene: TRBV7-9
CDR3nt: TGTGCCAGCCTATCTAGCGGGTCTTGGAACAATGAGCAGTTCTTC
CDR3aa: CASLSSGSWNNEQFF

j_gene: TRBJ2-3
abundance: many
d_gene: NA
v_gene: TRBV4-2
CDR3nt: TGTGCCAGCAGCCAAGTACTCGGGACAGATACGCAGTATTTT
CDR3aa: CASSQVLGTDTQYF

j_gene: TRBJ2-3
abundance: NA
d_gene: TRBD2
v_gene: TRBV7-3
CDR3nt: TGTGCCAGCAGCTCGGGACTAGCGGGATGGCCAGATACGCAGTATTTT
CDR3aa: CASSSGLAGWPDTQYF

j_gene: TRBJ2-7
abundance: NA
d_gene: TRBD1
v_gene: TRBV24-1
CDR3nt: TGTGCCACCAGTGAGCCAGACAGGGAAAGGCTTCCCTACGAGCAGTACTTC
CDR3aa: CATSEPDRERLPYEQYF

j_gene: TRBJ2-1
abundance: NA
d_gene: TRBD2
v_gene: TRBV14
CDR3nt: TGTGCCAGCAGCCAAATAGCGGGGGGAGAACATGAGCAGTTCTTC
CDR3aa: CASSQIAGGEHEQFF

j_gene: TRBJ2-5
abundance: NA
d_gene: TRBD2
v_gene: TRBV20-1
CDR3nt: TGCAGTGCTAGAAGACTAGCGGGGGGGATTGGAGAGACCCAGTACTTC
CDR3aa: CSARRLAGGIGETQYF

j_gene: TRBJ2-5
abundance: NA
d_gene: NA
v_gene: TRBV20-1
CDR3nt: TGCAGTGCTAGAGCCCCGAGTCCCGGGACCCAGTACTTC
CDR3aa: CSARAPSPGTQYF

j_gene: TRBJ2-2
abundance: few
d_gene: NA
v_gene: TRBV4-1
CDR3nt: TGCGCCAGCAGCCAATCAGAGGTCGCGACAGGCTCGACCGGGGAGCTGTTTTTT
CDR3aa: CASSQSEVATGSTGELFF

j_gene: TRBJ2-1
abundance: few
d_gene: NA
v_gene: TRBV5-1
CDR3nt: TGCGCCAGCCGGAGACAGTTTCCTTACAATGAGCAGTTCTTC
CDR3aa: CASRRQFPYNEQFF

j_gene: TRBJ2-1
abundance: few
d_gene: TRBD1
v_gene: TRBV4-2
CDR3nt: TGTGCCAGCAGCCCCCAAGAATGGACAGGGGGATATACCTACAATGAGCAGTTCTTC
CDR3aa: CASSPQEWTGGYTYNEQFF

j_gene: TRBJ2-3
abundance: few
d_gene: NA
v_gene: TRBV29-1
CDR3nt: TGCAGCGTTGAACTCCCGGCGGATACGCAGTATTTT
CDR3aa: CSVELPADTQYF

j_gene: TRBJ2-3
abundance: NA
d_gene: NA
v_gene: TRBV21-1
CDR3nt: TGTGCCACCTCAGCTGTAGCGGGAATCGTTCTGAGGCTGGCAGATACGCAGTATTTT
CDR3aa: CATSAVAGIVLRLADTQYF

j_gene: TRBJ2-4
abundance: NA
d_gene: NA
v_gene: TRBV12-3/TRBV12-4
CDR3nt: TGTGCCAGCACCCTACGGGAGAAAGACATTCAGTACTTC
CDR3aa: CASTLREKDIQYF

j_gene: TRBJ2-7
abundance: NA
d_gene: TRBD1
v_gene: TRBV7-9
CDR3nt: TGTGCCAGCAGCGGAGGGACAGGGGGCCAGTCCTACGAGCAGTACTTC
CDR3aa: CASSGGTGGQSYEQYF

j_gene: TRBJ2-5
abundance: NA
d_gene: TRBD2
v_gene: TRBV24-1
CDR3nt: TGTGCCACCAGTGACCTAGCGGGGGGGACCCAGTACTTC
CDR3aa: CATSDLAGGTQYF

j_gene: TRBJ2-3
abundance: few
d_gene: TRBD1
v_gene: TRBV7-2
CDR3nt: TGTGCCAGCAGCTATCCACGGGACAGACCCCCGGATACGCAGTATTTT
CDR3aa: CASSYPRDRPPDTQYF

j_gene: TRBJ2-5
abundance: NA
d_gene: NA
v_gene: TRBV20-1
CDR3nt: TGCAGTGCTAGAGGGACGCGGGATCTGGGAGAGACCCAGTACTTC
CDR3aa: CSARGTRDLGETQYF

j_gene: TRBJ2-3
abundance: NA
d_gene: NA
v_gene: TRBV5-1
CDR3nt: TGCGCCAGCAGCTTGTTCGGAGGGGCAGATACGCAGTATTTT
CDR3aa: CASSLFGGADTQYF

j_gene: TRBJ1-4
abundance: NA
d_gene: NA
v_gene: TRBV20-1
CDR3nt: TGCAGTGCTAGTCGGACAGCGAATGAAAAACTGTTTTTT
CDR3aa: CSASRTANEKLFF

j_gene: TRBJ2-3
abundance: NA
d_gene: NA
v_gene: TRBV12-3/TRBV12-4
CDR3nt: TGTGCCAGCAGTTTCACAGGGCCAGTCCGCGGCACAGATACGCAGTATTTT
CDR3aa: CASSFTGPVRGTDTQYF

j_gene: TRBJ2-3
abundance: many
d_gene: TRBD2
v_gene: TRBV20-1
CDR3nt: TGCAGTGCTACCCGGCGGGGGTCCACAGATACGCAGTATTTT
CDR3aa: CSATRRGSTDTQYF

j_gene: TRBJ2-5
abundance: NA
d_gene: TRBD1
v_gene: TRBV12-3/TRBV12-4
CDR3nt: TGTGCCAGCAGTTTAATGGCAGGGGGCGTCGAGACCCAGTACTTC
CDR3aa: CASSLMAGGVETQYF

j_gene: TRBJ1-1
abundance: many
d_gene: NA
v_gene: TRBV11-2
CDR3nt: TGTGCCAGCAGCTTAGTTGAGGGGGTCAAGACTCAAGCTTTCTTT
CDR3aa: CASSLVEGVKTQAFF

j_gene: TRBJ2-1
abundance: few
d_gene: NA
v_gene: TRBV20-1
CDR3nt: TGCAGTGCTAGCGGAAGGCGGGACAAAAGTTACAATGAGCAGTTCTTC
CDR3aa: CSASGRRDKSYNEQFF

j_gene: TRBJ2-7
abundance: many
d_gene: NA
v_gene: TRBV25-1
CDR3nt: TGTGCCAGCAGTGTAGGGGAGTGGAGGGAGCAGTACTTC
CDR3aa: CASSVGEWREQYF

j_gene: TRBJ2-5
abundance: NA
d_gene: NA
v_gene: TRBV20-1
CDR3nt: TGCAGTGCTAGAGATCCTAGCGCGCCCCAGGGTACCCAGTACTTC
CDR3aa: CSARDPSAPQGTQYF

j_gene: TRBJ2-1
abundance: many
d_gene: TRBD2
v_gene: TRBV11-2
CDR3nt: TGTGCCAGCAGCCCTAGCCGGACTAGCGGTAAGAAGGGCAATGAGCAGTTCTTC
CDR3aa: CASSPSRTSGKKGNEQFF

j_gene: TRBJ2-7
abundance: few
d_gene: NA
v_gene: TRBV7-2
CDR3nt: TGTGCCAGCAGCTTAGTGGGGGGGACAAACTCCTACGAGCAGTACTTC
CDR3aa: CASSLVGGTNSYEQYF

j_gene: TRBJ2-3
abundance: many
d_gene: TRBD2
v_gene: TRBV5-1
CDR3nt: TGCGCCAGCAGGGGGGGGGACCTCACAGATACGCAGTATTTT
CDR3aa: CASRGGDLTDTQYF

j_gene: TRBJ2-3
abundance: NA
d_gene: NA
v_gene: TRBV29-1
CDR3nt: TGCAGCGGGGGACCTCATGATACGCAGTATTTT
CDR3aa: CSGGPHDTQYF

j_gene: TRBJ2-5
abundance: few
d_gene: NA
v_gene: TRBV27
CDR3nt: TGTGCCAGCAAGGGATTCTCGCCACGCCAAGAGACCCAGTACTTC
CDR3aa: CASKGFSPRQETQYF

j_gene: TRBJ2-5
abundance: NA
d_gene: TRBD2
v_gene: TRBV12-3/TRBV12-4
CDR3nt: TGTGCCAGCAGTTCCGGAGCGGGGCAAGAGACCCAGTACTTC
CDR3aa: CASSSGAGQETQYF

j_gene: TRBJ2-1
abundance: many
d_gene: NA
v_gene: TRBV5-1
CDR3nt: TGCGCCAGCAGCGGATCTAGCGCCCCTCTCTACAATGAGCAGTTCTTC
CDR3aa: CASSGSSAPLYNEQFF

j_gene: TRBJ2-7
abundance: NA
d_gene: NA
v_gene: TRBV6-2/TRBV6-3
CDR3nt: TGTGCCAGCAGTTCTTACGGGTACGAGCAGTACTTC
CDR3aa: CASSSYGYEQYF

j_gene: TRBJ2-2
abundance: NA
d_gene: TRBD1
v_gene: TRBV6-1
CDR3nt: TGTGCCAGCAGGCCACAGGGGGCGAACACCGGGGAGCTGTTTTTT
CDR3aa: CASRPQGANTGELFF

j_gene: TRBJ2-1
abundance: few
d_gene: TRBD2
v_gene: TRBV7-2
CDR3nt: TGTGCCAGCAGCCCAGGACTAGCGGGGGACTACAATGAGCAGTTCTTC
CDR3aa: CASSPGLAGDYNEQFF

j_gene: TRBJ2-5
abundance: few
d_gene: NA
v_gene: TRBV5-1
CDR3nt: TGCGCCAGCAGCCAGGAGAAGACCCAGTACTTC
CDR3aa: CASSQEKTQYF

j_gene: TRBJ2-1
abundance: NA
d_gene: NA
v_gene: TRBV7-6
CDR3nt: TGTGCCGGCAGCCTTGACGGAGTGTACAATGAGCAGTTCTTC
CDR3aa: CAGSLDGVYNEQFF

j_gene: TRBJ2-2
abundance: few
d_gene: NA
v_gene: TRBV29-1
CDR3nt: TGCAGCGCACAGGGAAACACCGGGGAGCTGTTTTTT
CDR3aa: CSAQGNTGELFF